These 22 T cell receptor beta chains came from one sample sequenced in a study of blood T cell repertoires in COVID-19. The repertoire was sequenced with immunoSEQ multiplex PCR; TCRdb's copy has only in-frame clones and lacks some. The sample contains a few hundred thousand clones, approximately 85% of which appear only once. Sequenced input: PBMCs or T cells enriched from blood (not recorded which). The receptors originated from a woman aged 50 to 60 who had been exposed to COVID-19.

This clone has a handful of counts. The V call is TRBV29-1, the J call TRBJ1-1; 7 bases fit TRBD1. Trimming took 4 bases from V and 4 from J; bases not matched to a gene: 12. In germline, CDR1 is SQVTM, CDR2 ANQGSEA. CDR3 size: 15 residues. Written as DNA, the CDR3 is TGCAGCGTTGTGAATTTTGTGTCAGGGGGCACTGAAGCTTTCTTT. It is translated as CSVVNFVSGGTEAFF.

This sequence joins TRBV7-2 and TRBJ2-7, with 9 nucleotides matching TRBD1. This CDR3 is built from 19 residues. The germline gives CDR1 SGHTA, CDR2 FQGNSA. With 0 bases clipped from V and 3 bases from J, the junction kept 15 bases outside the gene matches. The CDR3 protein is CASSLAQTGGSREGYEQYF. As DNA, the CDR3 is TGTGCCAGCAGCTTAGCCCAGACAGGGGGGTCACGGGAAGGCTACGAGCAGTACTTC.

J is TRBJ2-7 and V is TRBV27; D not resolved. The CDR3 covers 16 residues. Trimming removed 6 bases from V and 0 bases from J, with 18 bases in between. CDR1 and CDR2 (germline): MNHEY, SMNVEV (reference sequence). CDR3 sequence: CASSSYRGSVSYEQYF. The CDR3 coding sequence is TGTGCCAGCAGCAGCTATCGAGGTTCGGTCTCCTACGAGCAGTACTTC.

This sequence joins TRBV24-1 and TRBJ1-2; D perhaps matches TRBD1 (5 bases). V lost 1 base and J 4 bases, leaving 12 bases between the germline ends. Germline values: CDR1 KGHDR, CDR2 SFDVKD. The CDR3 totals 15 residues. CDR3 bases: TGTGCCACCAGTGATTTTAGGCAGGGAAGCTATGGCTACACCTTC. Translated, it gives CATSDFRQGSYGYTF.

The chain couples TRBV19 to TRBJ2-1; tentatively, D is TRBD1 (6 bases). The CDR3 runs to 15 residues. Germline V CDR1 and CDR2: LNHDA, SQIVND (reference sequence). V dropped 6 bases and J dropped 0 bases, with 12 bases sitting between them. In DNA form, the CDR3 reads TGTGCCAGTAGAGCCGACAGGAGCTCCTACAATGAGCAGTTCTTC. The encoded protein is CASRADRSSYNEQFF.

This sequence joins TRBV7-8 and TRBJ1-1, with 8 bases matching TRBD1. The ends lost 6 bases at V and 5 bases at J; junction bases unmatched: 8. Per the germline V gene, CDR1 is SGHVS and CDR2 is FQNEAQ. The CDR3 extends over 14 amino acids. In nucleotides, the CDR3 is TGTGCCAGCAGGCTAGACAGGGGTGGGACTGAAGCTTTCTTT. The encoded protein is CASRLDRGGTEAFF.

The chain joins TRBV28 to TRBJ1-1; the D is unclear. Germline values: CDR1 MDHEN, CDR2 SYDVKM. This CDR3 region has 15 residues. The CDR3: CVSSTAGKRFTEAFF. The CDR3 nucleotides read TGTGTCTCTTCCACGGCGGGGAAGAGGTTCACTGAAGCTTTCTTT.

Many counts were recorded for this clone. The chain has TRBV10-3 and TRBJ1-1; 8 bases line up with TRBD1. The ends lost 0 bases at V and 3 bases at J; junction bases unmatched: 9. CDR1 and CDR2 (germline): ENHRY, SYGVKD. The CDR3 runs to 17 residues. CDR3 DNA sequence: TGTGCCATCAGTGAGTCAGAACAGGGGGTTTCTCACACTGAAGCTTTCTTT. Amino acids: CAISESEQGVSHTEAFF.

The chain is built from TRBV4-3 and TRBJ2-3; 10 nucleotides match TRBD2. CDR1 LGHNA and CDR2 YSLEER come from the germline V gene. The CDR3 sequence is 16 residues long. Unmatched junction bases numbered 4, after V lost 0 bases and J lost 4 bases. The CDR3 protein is CASSQEWLAGADTQYF. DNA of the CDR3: TGCGCCAGCAGCCAAGAGTGGCTAGCGGGGGCAGATACGCAGTATTTT.

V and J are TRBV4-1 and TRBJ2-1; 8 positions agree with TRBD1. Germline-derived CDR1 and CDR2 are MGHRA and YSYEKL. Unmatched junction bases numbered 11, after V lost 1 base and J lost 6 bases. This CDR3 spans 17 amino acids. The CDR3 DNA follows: TGCGCCAGCAGCCAAGCCCCGACAGGGGCAGCGGTCAATGAGCAGTTCTTC. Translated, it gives CASSQAPTGAAVNEQFF.

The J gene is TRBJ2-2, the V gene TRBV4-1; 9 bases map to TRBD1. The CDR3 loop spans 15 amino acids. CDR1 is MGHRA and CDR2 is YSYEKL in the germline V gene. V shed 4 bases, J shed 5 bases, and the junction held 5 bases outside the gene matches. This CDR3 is CASSPRDRGTGELFF. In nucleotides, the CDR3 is TGCGCCAGCAGCCCTCGCGACAGGGGGACCGGGGAGCTGTTTTTT.

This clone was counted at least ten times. This CDR3 reads CASSPGLGNEAFF. CDR3 DNA sequence: TGTGCCAGCAGCCCGGGACTGGGGAATGAAGCTTTCTTT. The chain combines TRBV3-1 (or the pseudogene TRBV3-2) with TRBJ1-1, with D perhaps matching TRBD1 (5 bases). From germline, CDR1 is LGHDT and CDR2 YNNKEL (reference sequence). The CDR3 is 13 amino acids. V was cut by 4 bases and J by 7 bases, with 13 bases left in between.

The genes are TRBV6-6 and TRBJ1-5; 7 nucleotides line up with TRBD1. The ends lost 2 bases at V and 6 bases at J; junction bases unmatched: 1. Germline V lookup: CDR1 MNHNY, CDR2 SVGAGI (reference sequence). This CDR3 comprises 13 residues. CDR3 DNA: TGTGCCAGCAGTTACCGGACAGGTCAGCCCCAGCATTTT. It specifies CASSYRTGQPQHF.

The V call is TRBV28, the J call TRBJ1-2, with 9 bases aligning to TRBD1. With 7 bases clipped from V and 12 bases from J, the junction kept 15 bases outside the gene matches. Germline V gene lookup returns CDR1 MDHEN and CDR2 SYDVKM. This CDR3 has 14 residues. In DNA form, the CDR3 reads TGTGCCAGCAACCCTAGGGACAGGGCGAACGATAACACCTTC. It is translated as CASNPRDRANDNTF.

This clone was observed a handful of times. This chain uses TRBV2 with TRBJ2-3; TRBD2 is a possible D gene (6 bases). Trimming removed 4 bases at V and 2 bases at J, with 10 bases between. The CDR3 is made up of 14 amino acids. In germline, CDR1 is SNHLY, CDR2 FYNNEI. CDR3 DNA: TGTGCCAGCAGTGGCGGGGTACACACAGATACGCAGTATTTT. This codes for CASSGGVHTDTQYF.

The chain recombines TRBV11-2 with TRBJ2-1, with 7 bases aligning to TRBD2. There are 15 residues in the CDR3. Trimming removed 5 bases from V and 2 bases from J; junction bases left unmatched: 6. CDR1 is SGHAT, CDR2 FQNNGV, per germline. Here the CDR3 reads CASSPSGTTYNEQFF. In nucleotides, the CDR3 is TGTGCCAGCAGCCCATCCGGGACTACCTACAATGAGCAGTTCTTC. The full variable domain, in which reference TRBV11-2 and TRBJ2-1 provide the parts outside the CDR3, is EAGVAQSPRYKIIEKRQSVAFWCNPISGHATLYWYQQILGQGPKLLIQFQNNGVVDDSQLPKDRFSAERLKGVDSTLKIQPAKLEDSAVYLCASSPSGTTYNEQFFGPGTRLTVL.

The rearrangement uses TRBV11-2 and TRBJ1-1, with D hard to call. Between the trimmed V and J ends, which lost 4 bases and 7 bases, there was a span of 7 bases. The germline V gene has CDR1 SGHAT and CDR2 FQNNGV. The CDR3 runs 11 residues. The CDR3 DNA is TGTGCCAGCAGCTCGCAGTATGAAGCTTTCTTT. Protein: CASSSQYEAFF. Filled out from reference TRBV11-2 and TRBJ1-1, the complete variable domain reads EAGVAQSPRYKIIEKRQSVAFWCNPISGHATLYWYQQILGQGPKLLIQFQNNGVVDDSQLPKDRFSAERLKGVDSTLKIQPAKLEDSAVYLCASSSQYEAFFGQGTRLTVV.

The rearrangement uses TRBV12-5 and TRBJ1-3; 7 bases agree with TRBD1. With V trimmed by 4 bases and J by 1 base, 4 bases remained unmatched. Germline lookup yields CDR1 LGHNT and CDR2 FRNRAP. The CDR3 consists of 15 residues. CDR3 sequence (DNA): TGTGCTAGTGGTTCGACAGGGAGGTCTGGAAACACCATATATTTT. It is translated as CASGSTGRSGNTIYF.

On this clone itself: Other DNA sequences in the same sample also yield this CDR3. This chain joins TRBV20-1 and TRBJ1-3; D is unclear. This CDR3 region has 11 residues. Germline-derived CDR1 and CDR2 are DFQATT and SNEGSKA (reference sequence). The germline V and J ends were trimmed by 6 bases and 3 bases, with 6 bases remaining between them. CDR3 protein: CSARSGNTIYF. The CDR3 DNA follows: TGCAGTGCGAGGAGTGGAAACACCATATATTTT.

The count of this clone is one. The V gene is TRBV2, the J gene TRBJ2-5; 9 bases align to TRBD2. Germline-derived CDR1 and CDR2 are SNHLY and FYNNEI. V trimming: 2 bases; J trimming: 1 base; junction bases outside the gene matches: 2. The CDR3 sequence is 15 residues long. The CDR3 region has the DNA TGTGCCAGCAGTGAATGGCGGGGGGGCCAAGAGACCCAGTACTTC. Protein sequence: CASSEWRGGQETQYF. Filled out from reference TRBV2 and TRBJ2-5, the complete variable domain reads EPEVTQTPSHQVTQMGQEVILRCVPISNHLYFYWYRQILGQKVEFLVSFYNNEISEKSEIFDDQFSVERPDGSNFTLKIRSTKLEDSAMYFCASSEWRGGQETQYFGPGTRLLVL.

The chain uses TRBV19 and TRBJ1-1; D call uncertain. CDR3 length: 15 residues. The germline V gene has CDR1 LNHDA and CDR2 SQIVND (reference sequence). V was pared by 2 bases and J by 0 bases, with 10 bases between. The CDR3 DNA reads TGTGCCAGTAGTATAATTGCAGATATGAACACTGAAGCTTTCTTT. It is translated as CASSIIADMNTEAFF.

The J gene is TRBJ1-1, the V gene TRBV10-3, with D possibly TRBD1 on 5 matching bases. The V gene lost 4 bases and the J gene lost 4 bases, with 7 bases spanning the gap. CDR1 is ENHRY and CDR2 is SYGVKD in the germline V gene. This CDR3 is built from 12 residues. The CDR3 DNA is TGTGCCATCAGTGTCGGGGGCACTGAAGCTTTCTTT. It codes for CAISVGGTEAFF.